This TCR beta chain was sequenced for a study of CD8 T cells in ankylosing spondylitis. Points from the study as a whole: A number of the motif variants had already been described in reactive arthritis synovial fluid and blood. The study identified a TCR beta motif of several highly homologous variants that appeared characteristic of ankylosing spondylitis blood.

This clonotype was observed many times. Its specificity is unknown. V was clipped by 5 bases and J by 4 bases, with 18 bases between them. Germline values: CDR1 DFQATT, CDR2 SNEGSKA (reference sequence). The CDR3 is 15 residues long. A single record per CDR3 protein comes from TCRdb applying MiXCR to the 5' RACE reads. Of around 490,000 distinct CDR3 sequences in the sample, about 5.7% were seen once. This clonotype was sampled from a male donor with ankylosing spondylitis. The chain has TRBV20-1 and TRBJ2-1, with D perhaps matching TRBD1 or TRBD2 (5 bases each). Source material: blood, either unsorted or a sorted T cell fraction (not recorded which). This chain's CDR3 is CSAAGLGWGYNEQFF. In DNA, the CDR3 is TGCAGTGCTGCCGGACTGGGCTGGGGGTACAATGAGCAGTTCTTC.